One T cell receptor (beta chain) is described in this entry. Its antigen is as yet unknown. Primers: 60 Vbeta forward and 13 Jbeta reverse. In the authors' methods: A later analysis tallied tens of millions of unique TCR beta chains, around 12 million of them shared. The data were produced by immunoSEQ multiplex PCR, yet TCRdb's version contains in-frame clones alone and is incomplete. V, J and clone size are taken as reported in that table, and D and trimming were inferred from the DNA itself. The table has about 200,000 clones, about 80% seen once; the top ten hold approximately 1.5%. CDR1 is MDHEN and CDR2 is SYDVKM in the germline V gene. V lost 7 bases and J 1 base, leaving 17 bases between the germline ends. The CDR3 has 15 residues. Participants comprised healthy donors of bone marrow. This record comes from a study of cytomegalovirus exposure and HLA in healthy donors. Findings and limits, study-wide: Using a false discovery rate of 0.05, a later analysis showed that roughly 16,000 TCR beta sequences were associated with HLA alleles.

The sample taken for sequencing was PBMCs. The receptor was isolated from a girl aged 10 to 17 in good health and CMV-seronegative. J is TRBJ2-7 and V is TRBV28, with D possibly TRBD1 on 6 matching bases. The DNA of the CDR3 is TGTGCCAGCACGCGGTCGGCAGGGGAGTCCTACGAGCAGTACTTC. Translated, it gives CASTRSAGESYEQYF.